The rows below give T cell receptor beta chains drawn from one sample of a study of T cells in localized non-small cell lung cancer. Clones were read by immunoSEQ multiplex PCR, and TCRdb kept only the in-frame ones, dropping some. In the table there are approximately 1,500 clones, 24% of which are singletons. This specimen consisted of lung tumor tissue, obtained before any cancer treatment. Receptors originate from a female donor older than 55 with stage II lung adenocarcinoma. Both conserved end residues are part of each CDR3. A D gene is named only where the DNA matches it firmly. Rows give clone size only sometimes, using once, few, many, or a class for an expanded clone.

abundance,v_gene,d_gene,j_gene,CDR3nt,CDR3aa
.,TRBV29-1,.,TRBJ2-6,TGCAGCGTTGCTGATTCTGGGGCCAACGTCCTGACTTTC,CSVADSGANVLTF
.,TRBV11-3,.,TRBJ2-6,TGTGCCAGCAGCGTGGACTCTGGGGCCAACGTCCTGACTTTC,CASSVDSGANVLTF
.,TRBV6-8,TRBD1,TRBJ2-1,TGTGCCAGCAAGAGGACAGGGGGCAATGAGCAGTTCTTC,CASKRTGGNEQFF
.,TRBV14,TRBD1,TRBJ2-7,TGTGCCAGCAGCTCTCCGGGACAGGGTAAAAACGAGCAGTACTTC,CASSSPGQGKNEQYF
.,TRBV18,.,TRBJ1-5,TGTGCCAGCTCACCATTGGCAGAGAATCAGCCCCAGCATTTT,CASSPLAENQPQHF
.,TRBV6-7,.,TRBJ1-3,TGTGCCAGCAGTGGTGGCAACACCATATATTTT,CASSGGNTIYF
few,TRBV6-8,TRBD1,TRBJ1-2,TGTGCCAGCAGCTTCGGACAGGGAGTAGGCTACACCTTC,CASSFGQGVGYTF
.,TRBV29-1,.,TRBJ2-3,TGCAGCGTTGAAGGGAGGGCAGATTACACAGATACGCAGTATTTT,CSVEGRADYTDTQYF
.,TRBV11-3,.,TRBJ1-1,TGTGCCAGCAGCCTGGGAACGCTGAACACTGAAGCTTTCTTT,CASSLGTLNTEAFF
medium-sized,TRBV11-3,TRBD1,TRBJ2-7,TGTGCCAGCAGCTCCGGACAGGGGTTCTCCTACGAGCAGTACTTC,CASSSGQGFSYEQYF
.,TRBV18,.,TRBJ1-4,TGTGCCAGCTCACCAGGAAGGGCTGAAAAACTGTTTTTT,CASSPGRAEKLFF
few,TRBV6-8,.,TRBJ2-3,TGTGCCATCAGTGGGGTAGCTTTGTCAGATACGCAGTATTTT,CAISGVALSDTQYF